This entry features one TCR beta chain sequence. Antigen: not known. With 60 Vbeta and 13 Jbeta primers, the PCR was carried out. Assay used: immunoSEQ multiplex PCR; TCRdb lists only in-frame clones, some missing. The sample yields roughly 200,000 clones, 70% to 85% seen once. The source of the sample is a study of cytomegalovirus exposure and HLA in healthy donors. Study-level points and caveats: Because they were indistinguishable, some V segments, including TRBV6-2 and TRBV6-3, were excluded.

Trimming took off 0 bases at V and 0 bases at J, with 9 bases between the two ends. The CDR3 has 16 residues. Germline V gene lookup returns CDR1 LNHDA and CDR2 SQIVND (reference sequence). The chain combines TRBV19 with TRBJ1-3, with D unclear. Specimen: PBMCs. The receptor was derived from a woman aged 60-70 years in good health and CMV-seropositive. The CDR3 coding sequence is TGTGCCAGTAGTATAGATCTGGTGAGCTCTGGAAACACCATATATTTT. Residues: CASSIDLVSSGNTIYF.